This TCR beta chain is from a study of T cell changes during pregnancy in multiple sclerosis. V was pared by 2 bases and J by 4 bases, with 12 bases between. Germline V CDR1 and CDR2: SNHLY, FYNNEI. The CDR3 spans 15 residues. Method: immunoSEQ multiplex PCR; TCRdb's copy keeps in-frame clones and lacks some. In the table there are around 13,000 clones, about 91% of which are singletons. V usage is TRBV2 and J usage is TRBJ1-5; D possibly corresponds to TRBD1 (5 bases). The sequence was obtained from a female donor in good health, enrolled as a control in a pregnancy study. Sequencing was performed on CD8+ T cells from peripheral blood mononuclear cells, taken in the second trimester of pregnancy. As DNA, the CDR3 is TGTGCCAGCAGTGAATTGGGGGGAGAGAATCAGCCCCAGCATTTT. Amino acid sequence: CASSELGGENQPQHF.